This T cell receptor (beta chain) was sequenced for a study of blood T cells in healthy people across ages. Germline-derived CDR1 and CDR2 are MDHEN and SYDVKM. CDR3 length equals 12 residues. V gave up 8 bases and J gave up 3 bases, with 10 bases separating them. PCR was performed a second time for roughly 7 to 12 cycles using a sample-barcoded 5' primer and a J-beta primer mix. The study obtained at least 3 million CDR3-containing paired-end reads from every sample. MiXCR, run by TCRdb on the 5' RACE reads, gives a single entry per CDR3 protein. Altogether 1 million or so distinct CDR3 sequences are present, approximately 25% being singletons, with the ten largest covering less than 0.75%. A few counts support this clonotype. These data are also associated with another study on T cells of mothers and their children. That investigation notes: It was related mother-child pairs that showed slightly higher overlap than unrelated pairs, without reaching significance.

The sample taken for sequencing was blood. The chain has TRBV28 and TRBJ2-5; D uncertain. The receptor's source is a girl aged 2 to 10 in good health. Written as DNA, the CDR3 is TGTGCCAGCCCGGACCACAAAGAGACCCAGTACTTC. This encodes CASPDHKETQYF.